Listed here are 10 T cell receptor beta chains from one sample, sequenced in a study of T cells in Graves' hyperthyroidism and ophthalmopathy. TCR beta CDR3 region amplification was performed from RNA transcripts. HTBI primers were the set used in a first-round RT-PCR of the TCR CDR3. MiXCR, run by TCRdb on the multiplex PCR reads, gives a single entry per CDR3 protein. The sample has around 350,000 distinct CDR3 sequences, about 15% seen once. The sequencing input was blood. The source of these receptors is a woman aged 55-69 years with Graves' ophthalmopathy.

The chain uses TRBV5-6 and TRBJ2-3; tentative D call: TRBD2 (6 bases). Per germline, CDR1 SGHDT and CDR2 YYEEEE. Trimming cost V 0 bases and J 4 bases, with 9 bases left between them. This CDR3 contains 14 residues. CDR3 amino acids: CASSLGRGPDTQYF. CDR3 sequence (DNA): TGTGCCAGCAGCTTGGGGCGGGGCCCAGATACGCAGTATTTT. Supplemented by reference TRBV5-6 and TRBJ2-3, the full variable domain reads DAGVTQSPTHLIKTRGQQVTLRCSPKSGHDTVSWYQQALGQGPQFIFQYYEEEERQRGNFPDRFSGHQFPNYSSELNVNALLLGDSALYLCASSLGRGPDTQYFGPGTRLTVL.

Concerning this clonotype: A much larger clone differs by one base, so this may be a read error. The CDR3 reads CVSSLGGGRHETQYF. DNA for the CDR3: TGTGTCAGCAGCCTCGGGGGGGGACGCCACGAGACCCAGTACTTC. This sequence joins TRBV9 and TRBJ2-5; 8 bases line up with TRBD2. This CDR3 is built from 15 residues. Per the germline V gene, CDR1 is SGDLS and CDR2 is YYNGEE.

This clonotype was picked up one time. The genes are TRBV5-1 and TRBJ2-7; maybe TRBD1 (5 bases). The V and J ends lost 4 bases and 2 bases respectively, with 19 bases between them. The CDR3 totals 16 residues. The germline V gene has CDR1 SGHRS and CDR2 YFSETQ. The CDR3 DNA sequence: TGCGCCAGCAGCCCCGCCGGGCAGGGCCTACCCTACGAGCAGTACTTC. Encoded protein: CASSPAGQGLPYEQYF.

This clonotype has at least ten counts. This chain joins TRBV28 and TRBJ2-7; D not resolved. Trimming took 3 bases from V and 3 from J, leaving 6 bases between them. The length of the CDR3 is 12 residues. The germline V gene has CDR1 MDHEN and CDR2 SYDVKM. The CDR3 DNA reads as TGTGCCAGCAGTTTTCGGAACTACGAGCAGTACTTC. It encodes CASSFRNYEQYF.

This clonotype appeared a few times. This chain uses TRBV6-1 with TRBJ1-1; 7 nucleotides align to TRBD1. The V and J ends lost 7 bases and 4 bases, in that order; junction bases with no gene match: 6. CDR1 and CDR2 from the germline V gene are MNHNS and SASEGT. The CDR3 loop spans 13 amino acids. The CDR3 sequence: CASKQGGSTEAFF. CDR3 in DNA: TGTGCCAGCAAGCAGGGGGGAAGCACTGAAGCTTTCTTT.

In this sample, this clonotype turned up many times. The chain joins TRBV7-2 to TRBJ1-2; weak D call: TRBD1 (5 bases). This CDR3 is built from 15 residues. The germline V gene encodes CDR1 SGHTA and CDR2 FQGNSA. The germline V and J ends were trimmed by 1 base and 4 bases, with 13 bases remaining between them. The CDR3 DNA sequence: TGTGCCAGCAGCTTAGGCGGCAGGGTCGGCTATGGCTACACCTTC. This gives the protein CASSLGGRVGYGYTF.

Points on this clonotype: A much larger clone differs from this one at a single base, so this may be a read error. This chain connects TRBV28 to TRBJ2-7; D remains ambiguous. Germline CDR1 MDHEN, CDR2 SYDVKM. The CDR3 extends over 15 amino acids. The CDR3 reads CASSFRATPTYVQYF. Here the CDR3 DNA reads TGTGCCAGCAGTTTCCGGGCAACCCCTACCTACGTGCAGTACTTC.

The J gene is TRBJ2-7, the V gene TRBV20-1; 11 nucleotides line up with TRBD2. J gave up 2 bases and V 5 bases, and 8 bases lay outside the gene matches. The length of the CDR3 is 15 residues. CDR1 is DFQATT, CDR2 SNEGSKA, per germline (reference sequence). CDR3 amino acids: CSARTPSGGTYEQYF. CDR3 in DNA: TGCAGTGCTCGTACCCCTAGCGGGGGGACCTACGAGCAGTACTTC.

The CDR3: CASSLAEVGGEAFF. The CDR3 nucleotides read TGCGCCAGCAGCTTGGCCGAGGTTGGGGGTGAAGCTTTCTTT. V is TRBV5-1 and J is TRBJ1-1; a weak D match, TRBD1 (5 bases). The germline V gene has CDR1 SGHRS and CDR2 YFSETQ. This CDR3 spans 14 amino acids. V gave up 0 bases and J gave up 7 bases, with 13 bases separating them.

This clonotype was counted at least ten times. The rearrangement links TRBV30 to TRBJ2-5; no reliable D call. The CDR3 totals 13 residues. Germline V gene sequence: CDR1 GTSNPN, CDR2 SVGIG (reference sequence). V shed 2 bases and J shed 1 base, with 8 bases lying between them. For the CDR3, the DNA is TGTGCCTGGAGTTTCGGAGCCCAAGAGACCCAGTACTTC. Translating gives CAWSFGAQETQYF.